This passage covers 30 T cell receptor beta chains from one sample sequenced in a study of T-cell memory formation after mild COVID-19. TCRdb recomputed calls from the 5' RACE reads with MiXCR, one row per CDR3 protein. The sample has around 450,000 distinct CDR3 sequences, roughly 26% seen once; the top ten hold around 8.7%. Sequenced input: PBMCs or a T cell subset sorted from them (not recorded which). These receptors were collected from an adult woman who had mild COVID-19 (a few samples of this study predate the infection). Cell type and time point are not known.

The gene calls are TRBV5-1 and TRBJ2-6; TRBD1 or TRBD2 may be the D gene (6 bases each). This CDR3 has 18 amino acids. Germline loops: CDR1 SGHRS, CDR2 YFSETQ. V gave up 2 bases and J gave up 0 bases, with 15 bases separating them. This chain's CDR3 is CASSFTLGGSSGANVLTF. The CDR3 DNA is TGCGCCAGCAGCTTCACGTTGGGGGGCAGCTCTGGGGCCAACGTCCTGACTTTC.

This clonotype was counted between two and nine times. This chain connects TRBV28 to TRBJ2-1; D is possibly TRBD2 (6 bases). Germline loops: CDR1 MDHEN, CDR2 SYDVKM. The CDR3 runs 14 residues. Trimming removed 8 bases from V and 7 bases from J, with 18 bases in between. CDR3 protein: CASRAAAAGNEQFF. CDR3 coding DNA: TGTGCCAGCCGGGCAGCGGCCGCGGGGAATGAGCAGTTCTTC.

The chain joins TRBV12-3 or TRBV12-4 to TRBJ1-6; D unresolved. The CDR3 runs 15 residues. The ends were cut back, 6 bases at V and 6 bases at J, with 15 bases in the middle. Written as DNA, the CDR3 is TGTGCCAGCAGCCAGTCCGGGTCTTCTAATTCACCCCTCCACTTT. Its protein is CASSQSGSSNSPLHF.

V and J are TRBV7-2 and TRBJ2-6; 7 nucleotides line up with TRBD1. The CDR3 contains 17 residues. The ends lost 7 bases at V and 3 bases at J; junction bases unmatched: 12. The V gene's germline CDR1 is SGHTA and CDR2 FQGNSA. The CDR3 region has the DNA TGTGCCAGCACCGGCACCGGGACAGTAAGTGGGGCCAACGTCCTGACTTTC. This codes for CASTGTGTVSGANVLTF.

This clonotype was seen a few times. The gene calls are TRBV20-1 and TRBJ1-2; 10 bases align to TRBD1. After removal of 3 bases from V and 8 bases from J, the junction contained 9 bases not matched to a gene. In germline, CDR1 is DFQATT, CDR2 SNEGSKA (reference sequence). The length of the CDR3 is 14 residues. The CDR3 nucleotides read TGCAGTGCTAGGGTAGCCGGGACAGGGGCCGGCTACACCTTC. Translating gives CSARVAGTGAGYTF.

This clonotype was observed a few times. The chain is built from TRBV7-3 and TRBJ2-2; no definite D call. The germline V gene encodes CDR1 SGHTA and CDR2 FQGTGA. V was shortened by 4 bases and J by 6 bases, with 9 bases between the two germline ends. This CDR3 spans 13 amino acids. The CDR3 loop is CASSSVPAGELFF. The CDR3 DNA reads as TGTGCCAGCAGCTCCGTCCCGGCCGGGGAGCTGTTTTTT.

This rearrangement joins TRBV18 to TRBJ2-3, with D perhaps TRBD2 (6 bases). The CDR3 contains 15 residues. Germline V gene data show CDR1 as KGHSH and CDR2 as LQKENI. V lost 3 bases to trimming and J lost 6 bases, with 16 bases between them. CDR3 sequence reads: CASSPTFQGGDTQYF. CDR3 DNA sequence: TGTGCCAGCTCACCCACCTTCCAGGGAGGTGATACGCAGTATTTT.

This clonotype was seen a handful of times. V gene TRBV5-4 combines with J gene TRBJ2-7; D not certain. Germline CDR1 is SGHNT and CDR2 is YYREEE (reference sequence). This CDR3 contains 14 residues. The ends were cut back, 4 bases at V and 0 bases at J, with 11 bases in the middle. CDR3 loop: CASSLDHYSYEQYF. In DNA form, the CDR3 reads TGTGCCAGCAGCCTGGATCATTACTCCTACGAGCAGTACTTC.

The V call is TRBV15, the J call TRBJ1-1; D call uncertain. Germline lookup yields CDR1 LNHNV and CDR2 YYDKDF (reference sequence). This CDR3 region has 13 residues. Trimming left V 7 bases short and J 1 base short, with 10 bases between. The CDR3 spells CATTRPTNTEAFF. CDR3 bases: TGTGCCACCACGAGACCGACGAACACTGAAGCTTTCTTT.

In its sample, this clonotype was seen a few times. The V gene is TRBV2, the J gene TRBJ1-5; D uncertain. From germline, CDR1 is SNHLY and CDR2 FYNNEI. The length of the CDR3 is 14 residues. Trimming stripped 6 bases from V and 11 bases from J, with 20 bases between. The CDR3 DNA sequence: TGTGCCAGCAGCAAAGGAGGGAGTAATAAGGCCCAGCATTTT. Its translation is CASSKGGSNKAQHF.

This clonotype was observed a handful of times. One end of the junction does not line up with germline, which may come from a read error. This rearrangement joins TRBV5-1 to TRBJ2-1; a weak D match, TRBD2 (6 bases). This CDR3 spans 13 amino acids. Germline V gene sequence: CDR1 SGHRS, CDR2 YFSETQ. Written as DNA, the CDR3 is TGCGCCAGCAGCCGGGACTCCAACAATGAGCAGTTCTTC. It encodes CASSRDSNNEQFF. Supplemented by reference TRBV5-1 and TRBJ2-1, the full variable domain reads KAGVTQTPRYLIKTRGQQVTLSCSPISGHRSVSWYQQTPGQGLQFLFEYFSETQRNKGNFPGRFSGRQFSNSRSEMNVSTLELGDSALYLCASSRDSNNEQFFGPGTRLTVL.

DNA for the CDR3: TGTGCCAGCAGCCCCGGGACAGGCCCCACAGATACGCAGTATTTT. Encoded protein: CASSPGTGPTDTQYF. The genes are TRBV7-8 and TRBJ2-3; 8 bases are shared with TRBD1. In germline, CDR1 is SGHVS, CDR2 FQNEAQ. Trimming removed 5 bases from V and 2 bases from J; junction bases left unmatched: 6. CDR3 length: 15 residues.

The chain couples TRBV21-1 to TRBJ2-1; the table names TRBD2, a call not compared with the DNA. TRBV21-1 is a listed pseudogene. There are 16 residues in the CDR3. CDR3 loop: CASSKQSGLSYNEQFF. As DNA, the CDR3 is TGTGCCAGCAGCAAACAGAGCGGTCTCTCCTACAATGAGCAGTTCTTC.

The V and J genes are TRBV5-4 and TRBJ1-4; D remains ambiguous. This CDR3 spans 12 amino acids. Germline-derived CDR1 and CDR2 are SGHNT and YYREEE (reference sequence). The V end lost 4 bases, the J end lost 4 bases, and 5 bases lay between the germline ends. CDR3 loop: CASSLDNEKLFF. The DNA for the CDR3 is TGTGCCAGCAGCCTCGATAATGAAAAACTGTTTTTT.

In this sample, this clonotype turned up a few times. The chain has TRBV7-8 and TRBJ2-3, with 9 nucleotides matching TRBD1. This CDR3 is 17 amino acids long. V lost 5 bases, J lost 3 bases, and 12 bases stayed unmatched. Germline assignment: CDR1 SGHVS and CDR2 FQNEAQ. The CDR3 spells CASSHTPGQGLTDTQYF. CDR3 nucleotide sequence: TGTGCCAGCAGCCACACTCCGGGACAGGGTCTTACAGATACGCAGTATTTT.

This rearrangement joins TRBV6-2 or TRBV6-3 to TRBJ2-7; 7 bases fit TRBD2. Germline values: CDR1 MNHEY, CDR2 SVGEGT. The CDR3 length is 16 residues. The V and J ends lost 5 bases and 1 base, in that order; junction bases with no gene match: 11. This chain's CDR3 is CASSALRLAESYEQYF. The CDR3 DNA is TGTGCCAGCAGTGCCCTCCGTCTAGCGGAGTCCTACGAGCAGTACTTC.

A few counts support this clonotype. The gene calls are TRBV5-1 and TRBJ2-3, with D hard to call. This CDR3 has 12 residues. V was shortened by 4 bases and J by 7 bases, with 10 bases between the two germline ends. Germline CDR1 SGHRS, CDR2 YFSETQ. In nucleotides, the CDR3 is TGCGCCAGCAGCCAGCCCACCCATACGCAGTATTTT. Its protein is CASSQPTHTQYF.

This clonotype was counted between two and nine times. This rearrangement joins TRBV25-1 to TRBJ2-3; either TRBD1 or TRBD2 may supply D (6 bases each). V was trimmed by 1 base and J by 1 base, leaving 15 bases between them. Germline V gene data show CDR1 as MGHDK and CDR2 as SYGVNS. This CDR3 spans 17 amino acids. The CDR3 sequence: CASSESFIGGRTDTQYF. The CDR3 nucleotides read TGTGCCAGCAGTGAATCCTTTATTGGGGGGCGCACAGATACGCAGTATTTT.

CDR3 coding DNA: TGTGCCAGCAGGGGGGGGCGCAGGGGCACTGAAGCTTTCTTT. Its protein product is CASRGGRRGTEAFF. The V gene is TRBV28, the J gene TRBJ1-1; TRBD1 is a possible D gene (6 bases). Per germline, CDR1 MDHEN and CDR2 SYDVKM. The CDR3 runs 14 residues. The germline V and J ends were trimmed by 6 bases and 4 bases, with 15 bases remaining between them.

This chain connects TRBV6-6 to TRBJ1-5; D is ambiguous. The germline gives CDR1 MNHNY, CDR2 SVGAGI (reference sequence). This CDR3 spans 17 amino acids. Trimming pared 0 bases from V and 1 base from J, leaving 13 bases between. CDR3 loop: CASSYSPTVLSNQPQHF. The CDR3 DNA follows: TGTGCCAGCAGTTACTCCCCCACCGTGTTGAGCAATCAGCCCCAGCATTTT.

In this sample, this clonotype turned up a few times. The V and J genes are TRBV20-1 and TRBJ1-1; perhaps TRBD1 as D (5 bases). The germline gives CDR1 DFQATT, CDR2 SNEGSKA (reference sequence). The V and J ends lost 2 bases and 6 bases respectively, with 7 bases between them. This CDR3 comprises 11 residues. This chain's CDR3 is CSARSGPEAFF. The DNA for the CDR3 is TGCAGTGCTAGATCAGGGCCTGAAGCTTTCTTT.

This clonotype has only a few counts. The V gene is TRBV19, the J gene TRBJ2-6; weak D call: TRBD2 (5 bases). Germline assignment: CDR1 LNHDA and CDR2 SQIVND (reference sequence). V shed 7 bases and J shed 4 bases, with 17 bases lying between them. The length of the CDR3 is 16 residues. The CDR3 loop reads CASTDLEASGANVLTF. The CDR3 DNA is TGTGCCAGTACAGATTTGGAGGCGTCAGGGGCCAACGTCCTGACTTTC.

V and J are TRBV6-2 or TRBV6-3 and TRBJ1-1; weak D call: TRBD1 (5 bases). The CDR3 spans 13 residues. Trimming cost V 3 bases and J 5 bases, with 10 bases left between them. Germline V gene sequence: CDR1 MNHEY, CDR2 SVGEGT. The CDR3 bases are TGTGCCAGCAGTTATCTCTGGGGGACTGAAGCTTTCTTT. It specifies CASSYLWGTEAFF.

The J gene is TRBJ2-5, the V gene TRBV27; 9 nucleotides agree with TRBD1. CDR1 is MNHEY, CDR2 SMNVEV, per germline (reference sequence). V was clipped by 6 bases and J by 2 bases; unmatched bases: 7. This CDR3 contains 15 residues. CDR3 in DNA: TGTGCCAGCAGCGTAACGGGACAGGGACAAGAGACCCAGTACTTC. Its translation: CASSVTGQGQETQYF.

This clonotype came up many times. This chain uses TRBV7-2 with TRBJ2-5; D remains ambiguous. The V end was cut by 4 bases, the J end by 4 bases, with 13 bases between. The CDR3 covers 14 residues. Germline CDR1 and CDR2: SGHTA and FQGNSA. CDR3: CASSSKALGETQYF. CDR3 nucleotides: TGTGCCAGCAGCTCAAAGGCCCTTGGAGAGACCCAGTACTTC. The full variable domain, rest sourced from reference TRBV7-2 and TRBJ2-5, is GAGVSQSPSNKVTEKGKDVELRCDPISGHTALYWYRQSLGQGLEFLIYFQGNSAPDKSGLPSDRFSAERTGGSVSTLTIQRTQQEDSAVYLCASSSKALGETQYFGPGTRLLVL.

This clonotype was counted only a few times. CDR3 sequence: CASSLDRDTRSYNEQFF. The CDR3 coding sequence is TGTGCCAGCAGCTTAGATAGGGACACCCGCTCCTACAATGAGCAGTTCTTC. This rearrangement joins TRBV7-6 to TRBJ2-1; maybe TRBD1 (6 bases). Between the trimmed V and J ends, which lost 1 base and 0 bases, there was a span of 13 bases. Germline lookup yields CDR1 SGHVS and CDR2 FNYEAQ. CDR3 length equals 17 residues.

The rearrangement uses TRBV4-1 and TRBJ1-2; possibly TRBD1 for D (6 bases). V lost 0 bases and J 14 bases, leaving 19 bases between the germline ends. Germline V gene data show CDR1 as MGHRA and CDR2 as YSYEKL. The CDR3 extends over 14 amino acids. The CDR3, as DNA: TGCGCCAGCAGCCAAGAGGGGGGCTCTATGGCTATAACCTTC. It codes for CASSQEGGSMAITF.

The rearrangement uses TRBV5-1 and TRBJ2-7; 9 positions match TRBD1. The CDR3 is made up of 14 amino acids. V gave up 2 bases and J gave up 5 bases; unmatched junction bases: 5. The germline V gene encodes CDR1 SGHRS and CDR2 YFSETQ. DNA of the CDR3: TGCGCCAGCAGCTTTGGGACAGGGCCCCACGAGCAGTACTTC. This codes for CASSFGTGPHEQYF.

V is TRBV5-1 and J is TRBJ1-2; D uncertain. The CDR3 is made up of 14 amino acids. V lost 2 bases to trimming and J lost 0 bases, with 8 bases between them. Per the germline V gene, CDR1 is SGHRS and CDR2 is YFSETQ. CDR3 protein: CASSLRSANYGYTF. DNA of the CDR3: TGCGCCAGCAGCTTAAGATCAGCTAACTATGGCTACACCTTC.

The chain combines TRBV9 with TRBJ2-7, with TRBD1 matching over 9 bases. The CDR3 has 16 residues. J was trimmed by 2 bases and V by 0 bases; bases with no gene match: 6. Germline assignment: CDR1 SGDLS and CDR2 YYNGEE. The CDR3 region is CASSVGSGQGPYEQYF. The CDR3 DNA follows: TGTGCCAGCAGCGTAGGCTCGGGACAGGGACCCTACGAGCAGTACTTC.